The T cell receptor (beta chain) described here comes from a study of T cells after posttransplantation cyclophosphamide. This clone was detected once. What it binds is unknown. Study results and caveats: TRB overlap between skin or GI tissue T cells and blood was limited. Recipient CMV seropositivity and CMV reactivation strongly tracked TRB clonality. Later post-transplant blood repertoires were often dominated by donor CD8+ memory clones.

Using immunoSEQ multiplex PCR, the repertoire was profiled, and TCRdb retains in-frame clones only, with some absent. The data hold under 7,500 clones, with roughly 98% observed a single time. Per germline, CDR1 SGDLS and CDR2 YYNGEE. V was pared by 3 bases and J by 1 base, with 8 bases of the junction left unmatched. CDR3 size: 17 residues. This clonotype was obtained from a woman aged 25 to 39 in good health and a related stem cell transplant donor. The sequencing input was naive CD8+ T cells sorted from PBMCs. The chain is built from TRBV9 and TRBJ2-2; 8 bases line up with TRBD2. DNA of the CDR3: TGTGCCAGCAGCGCCCATTTAGCGGGAATGAACACCGGGGAGCTGTTTTTT. Its translation is CASSAHLAGMNTGELFF.